This record looks at one T cell receptor (beta chain) sequence and its context. In this sample, this clonotype turned up a few times. No antigen is known for it. Base qualities are not provided; no much larger clone lies one nucleotide away. This sample stems from a study of T cells after yellow fever vaccination (dated by TCRdb to between 2018 and 2020). Study-level background: The SMART-Seq v4 Ultra Low Input RNA kit was used to prepare libraries from fractions with low cell numbers. To follow T-cell clones before and after primary and booster YFV17D yellow fever vaccination, bulk TCR alpha and beta repertoires were sequenced over time. Two healthy male donors, one aged 18 to 30 and one aged 30 to 40 years, made up the cohort. Blood was drawn at multiple timepoints before and after primary and secondary immunization, with bulk PBMC replicates and cell subsets isolated. Here is what the overall study found, with its caveats: Because only a couple of donors were included in the study, the extent to which the findings can be generalized is limited. Compared with the primary T-cell response, the secondary T-cell response was weaker but faster, peaking on day 5 rather than day 15. After the booster, most of the clones that had expanded following primary vaccination were detected again (just under 97% of CD4 and roughly nine tenths of CD8), which suggests that memory was broadly maintained. A small share of clonotypes occurred in both CD4 and CD8 compartments, likely arising from convergent recombination. FACS-sorted repertoires could contain abundant contaminating clonotypes from the bulk population, so computational filtering was required.

V trim: 4 bases; J trim: 3 bases; unmatched bases: 7. CDR3 length: 14 amino acids, cysteine to valine. Only the CDR3 region is kept as DNA, spanning 42 bases read in frame from base 1. The germline V gene yields SGHDT for CDR1 and YYEEEE for CDR2. TCR cDNA was synthesized by 5'RACE template switching, through which a universal primer site and unique molecular identifiers were introduced. Priming for cDNA synthesis came from both the TCR alpha and TCR beta constant segments. Library amplification involved two PCR steps, and the second step added sample barcodes and sequencing adapters. Sequencing of the libraries was done on either Illumina HiSeq 2500 (2x100 bp) or NovaSeq (2x150 bp). Per the original workflow: MIGEC was used to demultiplex reads and collapse the reads into UMI consensus sequences, and MiXCR was used for V(D)J alignment. Using edgeR on replicate PBMC samples, clonotypes were called vaccine-responding if FDR was below 0.01 and the log2 fold change was above 5 up to day 15. Bulk clonotypes were assigned CD4 or CD8 identity according to which sequenced CD4 or CD8 repertoire held them at higher abundance. The raw public data were reprocessed by TCRdb itself: fastp quality trimming at Q25, MiXCR clonotype calling, in-frame beta chains only. Rows matching on CDR3 protein sequence are summarized as one entry with the most common DNA and genes. In this record, the V and J calls reflect TCRdb's handling and not the investigators' own analysis. This sample is represented by about 180,000 distinct CDR3 sequences; approximately 6% of them were singletons. Clones ranked in the top ten supply less than 3.5% of the sample.

In light of the paper, this sample's treatment or condition label describes: live attenuated yellow fever vaccine strain. PBMCs were isolated from peripheral blood using a standard Ficoll-Paque protocol. Dynabeads CD4 and CD8 positive selection kits were used to isolate the CD4 and CD8 T-cell fractions. RNA was extracted with TriZol from bulk PBMCs, CD4 and CD8 fractions, and dextramer-positive and dextramer-negative fractions. The chain links TRBV5-6 with TRBJ2-7, with 7 central nucleotides matching TRBD1. This sequence was found in a man aged 18-30 years who received the YFV17D yellow fever vaccine. This specimen was CD4+ T cells sorted from PBMCs, taken on the day of the first yellow fever vaccination. The DNA sequence is TGTGCCAGCAGCAGAAGACAGGGTATCTACGAGCAGTACGTC. Protein translation: CASSRRQGIYEQYV.